A selection of T cell receptor beta chains follows, all from one sample in a study of OX40 agonist ivuxolimab in advanced cancers. The table came from immunoSEQ multiplex PCR; TCRdb's copy has only in-frame clones and leaves some out. The data hold 97,000 or so clones, with about 90% observed a single time. This specimen consisted of CD4+ or CD8+ T cells sorted from blood, obtained in a trial of the OX40 agonist ivuxolimab. The origin of the receptors is an adult with an advanced solid tumor such as melanoma, head and neck, liver or kidney cancer. Each CDR3 is given without its conserved first and last residue.

V gene	CDR3 length	J gene	CDR3 protein
TRBV10-2	13	TRBJ1-2	ASSESFPGGDGYT
TRBV5-4	11	TRBJ2-3	ASSFTGTDTQY
TRBV30	12	TRBJ1-2	AWSLTGSLRGYT
TRBV23-1	13	TRBJ2-7	ASSQCTGLYYEQY
TRBV7-3	11	TRBJ1-6	ASGRDSNSPLH
TRBV6-6	14	TRBJ1-1	ASSYVQGRTGTEAF
TRBV6-6	12	TRBJ1-1	ASSYRGSGTEAF
TRBV29-1	11	TRBJ1-2	SVEYVNGYGYT
TRBV10-3	14	TRBJ2-3	AISGSNRGPSDTQY
TRBV21-1	11	TRBJ1-1	ASSGDQNTEAF
TRBV7-9	14	TRBJ1-5	ASSLTQGEGRQDQH
TRBV7-3	13	TRBJ2-1	ASSLSGRGYNEQF
TRBV7-8	15	TRBJ2-2	ASSTPITGIRTGELF
TRBV11-1	11	TRBJ2-5	ASSFFGGETQY